What follows is one T cell receptor (beta chain) and its context. The antigen is not known. This specimen comes from a study of blood T cells in healthy people across ages. Study details: When template switching was applied, about one barcoded beta molecule was captured per two T cells. General study results and limits: A greater number of naive CD4+ cells and higher diversity distinguished long-lived donors from aged donors.

Isolation of PBMCs gave at least 7 million cells per sample. RNA extraction gave at least 5 micrograms of total RNA per sample. V lost 2 bases and J 2 bases, leaving 19 bases between the germline ends. The CDR3 has 17 amino acids. Germline V CDR1 and CDR2: MDHEN, SYDVKM. A sample-barcoded 5' primer and a J-beta primer mix were used in a second PCR of about 7 to 11 cycles. TCRdb re-derived calls from the 5' RACE reads in MiXCR, one entry per CDR3 protein. The sample lists hundreds of thousands of distinct CDR3 sequences; 45% to 60% were seen once. This TCR derives from a woman aged 80 or older in good health. Sequencing input: blood. The V call is TRBV28, the J call TRBJ2-7; no definite D call. The DNA for the CDR3 is TGTGCCAGCAGTTTAGCTTCGAGGTTTTTGTGGCCCTACGAGCAGTACTTC. Amino acid sequence: CASSLASRFLWPYEQYF.